The entry that follows covers one T cell receptor beta chain sequence. Primers: 60 Vbeta forward and 13 Jbeta reverse. Generated by immunoSEQ multiplex PCR, the TCRdb table keeps only in-frame clones and is missing some. The repertoire has roughly 180,000 clones, approximately 80% of them found once; the top ten carry under 6%. V was clipped by 0 bases and J by 5 bases; unmatched bases: 2. The length of the CDR3 is 15 residues. CDR1 is SGHRS, CDR2 YFSETQ, per germline. The entry originates in a study of cytomegalovirus exposure and HLA in healthy donors. This chain uses TRBV5-1 with TRBJ2-7; 13 nucleotides align to TRBD2. This receptor was identified in a woman in her forties or fifties in good health and CMV-seropositive. The material sequenced was PBMCs. The CDR3 here is CASSLDGLAGDEQYF. For the CDR3, the DNA is TGCGCCAGCAGCTTGGACGGACTAGCGGGAGACGAGCAGTACTTC.